The 24 T cell receptor beta chains presented below share a single source sample, sequenced in a study of T cell responses to AZD1222 COVID-19 vaccine. Clones were read by immunoSEQ multiplex PCR, and TCRdb kept only the in-frame ones, dropping some. The sample includes approximately 120,000 clones, 70% to 85% of them seen just once. Material: peripheral blood, obtained 28 days after the second AZD1222 dose. Receptors were obtained from an adult who received the AZD1222 COVID-19 vaccine.

The gene calls are TRBV28 and TRBJ1-2; D is undetermined. The V end was cut by 6 bases, the J end by 8 bases, with 13 bases between. The germline V gene has CDR1 MDHEN and CDR2 SYDVKM. The CDR3 extends over 12 amino acids. DNA of the CDR3: TGTGCCAGCAGACCGACATCGGAGGGCTACACCTTC. Protein sequence: CASRPTSEGYTF.

The chain recombines TRBV5-1 with TRBJ1-2; a weak D match, TRBD1 (5 bases). Germline V gene lookup returns CDR1 SGHRS and CDR2 YFSETQ. The CDR3 runs 17 residues. The V end lost 4 bases, the J end lost 3 bases, and 22 bases lay between the germline ends. CDR3 amino acids: CASSPGRQGARYYGYTF. CDR3 DNA sequence: TGCGCCAGCAGCCCGGGAAGGCAAGGGGCGAGGTACTATGGCTACACCTTC.

The table lists this clone with a few counts. Possible read error: a much larger clone is one base away. This chain uses TRBV5-1 with TRBJ2-1, with 8 bases fitting TRBD2. The length of the CDR3 is 16 residues. Germline CDR1 is SGHRS and CDR2 is YFSETQ. CDR3 coding DNA: TGCGCCCGCAGCCCCCGGGGGGGGGACACATACAATGAGCAGTTCTTC. This codes for CARSPRGGDTYNEQFF.

V usage is TRBV18 and J usage is TRBJ2-7; 10 positions match TRBD1. This CDR3 region has 16 residues. Germline lookup yields CDR1 KGHSH and CDR2 LQKENI. Trimming removed 5 bases from V and 5 bases from J; junction bases left unmatched: 12. For the CDR3, the DNA is TGTGCCAGCTCATCGGACTCCGGGACAGGGGAAGACGAGCAGTACTTC. Translated, it gives CASSSDSGTGEDEQYF. The variable domain in full, with the rest retrieved from reference TRBV18 and TRBJ2-7, is NAGVMQNPRHLVRRRGQEARLRCSPMKGHSHVYWYRQLPEEGLKFMVYLQKENIIDESGMPKERFSAEFPKEGPSILRIQQVVRGDSAAYFCASSSDSGTGEDEQYFGPGTRLTVT.

V gene TRBV6-1 combines with J gene TRBJ1-5; the D gene is possibly TRBD1 (6 bases). The CDR3 is 17 amino acids. The germline V gene encodes CDR1 MNHNS and CDR2 SASEGT. The V end lost 4 bases, the J end lost 2 bases, and 18 bases lay between the germline ends. Written as DNA, the CDR3 is TGTGCCAGCAGTGGTAGGGGGACCCCCGGCGGCAATCAGCCCCAGCATTTT. Translation: CASSGRGTPGGNQPQHF.

The chain uses TRBV5-1 and TRBJ1-3; D may be TRBD1 (5 bases). The germline gives CDR1 SGHRS, CDR2 YFSETQ. The CDR3 is 14 amino acids. V was cut by 2 bases and J by 2 bases, with 8 bases left in between. The CDR3 nucleotides read TGCGCCAGCAGCTTAGGACAAACTGGAAACACCATATATTTT. Protein: CASSLGQTGNTIYF. Drawing the rest from reference TRBV5-1 and TRBJ1-3, the complete variable domain is KAGVTQTPRYLIKTRGQQVTLSCSPISGHRSVSWYQQTPGQGLQFLFEYFSETQRNKGNFPGRFSGRQFSNSRSEMNVSTLELGDSALYLCASSLGQTGNTIYFGEGSWLTVV.

The chain uses TRBV7-9 and TRBJ1-5; no clear D gene. There are 17 residues in the CDR3. Germline lookup yields CDR1 SEHNR and CDR2 FQNEAQ (reference sequence). With 0 bases removed from V and 0 bases from J, the gap between germline ends came to 12 bases. CDR3 DNA: TGTGCCAGCAGCTTAGCCCGAAGTATAGGTAGCAATCAGCCCCAGCATTTT. Protein sequence: CASSLARSIGSNQPQHF.

The gene calls are TRBV9 and TRBJ1-5; D not resolved. There are 13 residues in the CDR3. Germline V CDR1 and CDR2: SGDLS, YYNGEE. V lost 10 bases, J lost 10 bases, and 21 bases lay in between. CDR3 sequence: CALVWVPPGPQHF. In nucleotides, the CDR3 is TGTGCCTTAGTATGGGTGCCTCCGGGTCCCCAGCATTTT. The full variable domain, rest sourced from reference TRBV9 and TRBJ1-5, is DSGVTQTPKHLITATGQRVTLRCSPRSGDLSVYWYQQSLDQGLQFLIQYYNGEERAKGNILERFSAQQFPDLHSELNLSSLELGDSALYFCALVWVPPGPQHFGDGTRLSIL.

The chain combines TRBV15 with TRBJ1-6; 7 bases are shared with TRBD1. The germline V gene encodes CDR1 LNHNV and CDR2 YYDKDF (reference sequence). The CDR3 is 15 amino acids. J gave up 7 bases and V 5 bases, and 8 bases lay outside the gene matches. The CDR3 is CATSGGQDWNSPLHF. In DNA, the CDR3 is TGTGCCACCAGCGGCGGACAGGACTGGAATTCACCCCTCCACTTT.

The rearrangement links TRBV19 to TRBJ1-2; no definite D call. The CDR3 spans 14 residues. Germline CDR1 and CDR2: LNHDA and SQIVND (reference sequence). The V end lost 4 bases, the J end lost 1 base, and 10 bases lay between the germline ends. CDR3 in DNA: TGTGCCAGTAGTACCCCAAGGAATAACTATGGCTACACCTTC. Residues: CASSTPRNNYGYTF. The variable domain in full, completed from reference TRBV19 and TRBJ1-2, reads DGGITQSPKYLFRKEGQNVTLSCEQNLNHDAMYWYRQDPGQGLRLIYYSQIVNDFQKGDIAEGYSVSREKKESFPLTVTSAQKNPTAFYLCASSTPRNNYGYTFGSGTRLTVV.

The V and J genes are TRBV4-1 and TRBJ1-4, with a weak D call TRBD1 (5 bases). The germline CDR1 and CDR2 sequences are MGHRA and YSYEKL. Deletions cut 0 bases from V and 3 bases from J, with 14 bases between. The length of the CDR3 is 17 residues. The CDR3 spells CASSQEGWGGANEKLFF. CDR3 bases: TGCGCCAGCAGCCAAGAAGGTTGGGGCGGAGCTAATGAAAAACTGTTTTTT.

This sequence joins TRBV28 and TRBJ2-7; D unresolved. CDR1 and CDR2 from the germline V gene are MDHEN and SYDVKM. The CDR3 covers 14 residues. V lost 6 bases and J 0 bases, leaving 12 bases between the germline ends. The CDR3 region has the DNA TGTGCCAGCAGACCCCCGGGCAGCTCCTACGAGCAGTACTTC. The encoded protein is CASRPPGSSYEQYF.

This clone occurred a few times. The genes are TRBV5-6 and TRBJ1-5; D is ambiguous. V was shortened by 4 bases and J by 0 bases, with 14 bases between the two germline ends. Germline lookup yields CDR1 SGHDT and CDR2 YYEEEE. The CDR3 totals 16 residues. CDR3 in amino acids: CASSRRTALSNQPQHF. DNA for the CDR3: TGTGCCAGCAGCCGTCGGACGGCTCTTAGCAATCAGCCCCAGCATTTT.

In this sample, this clone turned up a few times. This specimen includes other DNA sequences encoding the same CDR3. This chain uses TRBV11-2 with TRBJ2-5; D is ambiguous. The CDR3 sequence is 14 residues long. Germline V gene data show CDR1 as SGHAT and CDR2 as FQNNGV. Trimming took off 1 base at V and 3 bases at J, with 9 bases between the two ends. CDR3 sequence (DNA): TGTGCCAGCAGCTTAGTGAGAGCAGAAGAGACCCAGTACTTC. Encoded protein: CASSLVRAEETQYF.

The chain couples TRBV29-1 to TRBJ2-2; D uncertain. The V gene's germline CDR1 is SQVTM and CDR2 ANQGSEA. The germline V and J ends were trimmed by 4 bases and 2 bases, with 5 bases remaining between them. The CDR3 runs to 12 residues. DNA for the CDR3: TGCAGCGTTGGGGGTAACACCGGGGAGCTGTTTTTT. It codes for CSVGGNTGELFF.

V gene TRBV5-4 combines with J gene TRBJ2-4; D may match TRBD1 or TRBD2 (5 bases each). The CDR3 runs to 13 residues. Trimming removed 4 bases at V and 6 bases at J, with 11 bases between. Germline V CDR1 and CDR2: SGHNT, YYREEE (reference sequence). This CDR3 reads CASSQGTSNIQYF. In DNA, the CDR3 is TGTGCCAGCAGCCAAGGGACCTCAAACATTCAGTACTTC.

The J gene is TRBJ2-5, the V gene TRBV5-6; 8 nucleotides agree with TRBD2. Germline V gene sequence: CDR1 SGHDT, CDR2 YYEEEE. The J segment lost 2 bases and the V segment lost 4 bases, leaving 7 bases of the junction unmatched. The CDR3 consists of 15 residues. The CDR3 nucleotides read TGTGCCAGCAGCGGAAGCGGGGGCTCACAAGAGACCCAGTACTTC. Protein: CASSGSGGSQETQYF. Looking up the rest from reference TRBV5-6 and TRBJ2-5 gives the full variable domain: DAGVTQSPTHLIKTRGQQVTLRCSPKSGHDTVSWYQQALGQGPQFIFQYYEEEERQRGNFPDRFSGHQFPNYSSELNVNALLLGDSALYLCASSGSGGSQETQYFGPGTRLLVL.

This clone was seen only once. The V call is TRBV7-3, the J call TRBJ1-1, with unresolved D. Deletions cut 4 bases from V and 5 bases from J, with 8 bases between. CDR1 is SGHTA and CDR2 is FQGTGA in the germline V gene. This CDR3 is built from 12 residues. The CDR3: CASSSGETEAFF. In DNA form, the CDR3 reads TGTGCCAGCAGCTCTGGGGAAACTGAAGCTTTCTTT.

The chain is built from TRBV7-9 and TRBJ1-2; possibly TRBD1 for D (5 bases). Between the trimmed V and J ends, which lost 3 bases and 2 bases, there was a span of 10 bases. CDR1 SEHNR and CDR2 FQNEAQ come from the germline V gene (reference sequence). The CDR3 totals 14 residues. The CDR3 coding sequence is TGTGCCAGCAGCTTTGATGGGGCAAACTATGGCTACACCTTC. Translated: CASSFDGANYGYTF.

This clone came up a few times. The chain's CDR3 is CASSLWGGQTEQYF. The DNA of the CDR3 is TGTGCCAGCAGCTTATGGGGAGGCCAGACCGAGCAGTACTTC. V is TRBV7-3 and J is TRBJ2-7, with D perhaps matching TRBD2 (6 bases). Trimming removed 2 bases from V and 6 bases from J, with 14 bases in between. Germline CDR1 and CDR2: SGHTA and FQGTGA. This CDR3 contains 14 residues.

The rearrangement links TRBV30 to TRBJ1-2; D perhaps matches TRBD1 (5 bases). V lost 0 bases and J lost 8, with 19 bases in between. This CDR3 is 15 amino acids long. Germline V gene data show CDR1 as GTSNPN and CDR2 as SVGIG (reference sequence). The CDR3 reads CAWSVPSRGFGGYTF. The CDR3 DNA is TGTGCCTGGAGTGTACCCAGCCGGGGGTTCGGGGGCTACACCTTC.

This chain links TRBV4-3 with TRBJ1-3; D ambiguous. Germline V gene lookup returns CDR1 LGHNA and CDR2 YSLEER. The V end was cut by 3 bases, the J end by 0 bases, with 27 bases between. The CDR3 extends over 21 amino acids. This CDR3 is CASSQETVTSTSPLSGNTIYF. Here the CDR3 DNA reads TGCGCCAGCAGCCAGGAGACGGTTACGAGTACTTCCCCTCTCTCTGGAAACACCATATATTTT.

This sequence joins TRBV7-2 and TRBJ1-2, with 7 bases aligning to TRBD1. After removal of 5 bases from V and 7 bases from J, the junction contained 10 bases not matched to a gene. Germline V gene sequence: CDR1 SGHTA, CDR2 FQGNSA. CDR3 length: 14 residues. For the CDR3, the DNA is TGTGCCAGCAGCAAGGGACAGCAGACTCCTGGCTACACCTTC. Protein sequence: CASSKGQQTPGYTF.

This clone was picked up one time. The chain carries TRBV7-9 and TRBJ1-2; weak D call: TRBD1 (5 bases). Germline assignment: CDR1 SEHNR and CDR2 FQNEAQ (reference sequence). V was clipped by 5 bases and J by 1 base, with 8 bases between them. The CDR3 consists of 13 residues. Written as DNA, the CDR3 is TGTGCCAGCAGCCGGGACCTTAACTATGGCTACACCTTC. It is translated as CASSRDLNYGYTF.